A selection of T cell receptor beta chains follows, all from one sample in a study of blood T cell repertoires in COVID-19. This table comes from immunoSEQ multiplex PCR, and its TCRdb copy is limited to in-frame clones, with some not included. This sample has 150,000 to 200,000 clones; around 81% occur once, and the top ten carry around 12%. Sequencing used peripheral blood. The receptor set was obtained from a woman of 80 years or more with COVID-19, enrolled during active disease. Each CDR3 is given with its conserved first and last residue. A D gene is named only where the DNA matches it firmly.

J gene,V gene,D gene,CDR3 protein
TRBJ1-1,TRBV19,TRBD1,CASSIRTGNTEAFF
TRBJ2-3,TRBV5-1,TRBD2,CASSLERRGSTDTQYF
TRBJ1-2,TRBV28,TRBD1,CASRGVGQDKSYGYTF
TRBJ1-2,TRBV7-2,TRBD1,CASSRDRGEYGYTF
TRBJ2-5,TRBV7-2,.,CASSSTHAPQGTQYF
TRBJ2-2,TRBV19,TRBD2,CASSISQRDGELFF
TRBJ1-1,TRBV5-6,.,CASSLFTGNTEAFF
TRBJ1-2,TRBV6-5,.,CASSPGQPSGYGYTF
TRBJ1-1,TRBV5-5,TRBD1,CASSLGSDRRNTEAFF
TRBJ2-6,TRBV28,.,CASSPVTGASSGANVLTF
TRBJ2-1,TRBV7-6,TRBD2,CASSQWEGSYNEQFF
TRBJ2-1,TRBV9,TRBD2,CASSPGLAGGHYNEQFF
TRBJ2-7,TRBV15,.,CATSRDSTGNTYEQYF
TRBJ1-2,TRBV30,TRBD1,CAWTPDRGGYGYTF
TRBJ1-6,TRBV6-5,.,CASLHRVQSPLHF
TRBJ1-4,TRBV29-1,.,CSVELAEKLFF
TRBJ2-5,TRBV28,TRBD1,CASSIPGQGLKTQYF